This TCR beta chain was identified during a study of yellow fever vaccine responses in identical twins. V shed 4 bases and J shed 5 bases, with 10 bases lying between them. This CDR3 has 13 residues. The germline V gene has CDR1 KGHDR and CDR2 SFDVKD. TCRdb used MiXCR to reprocess the RT-PCR reads, holding one entry per CDR3 protein. This sample has roughly 3,500 distinct CDR3 sequences, with approximately 81% found just once. The sequences come from T cells from blood (PBMCs), unsorted or a sorted subset (not recorded which), collected before or after yellow fever vaccination (not recorded which). This chain uses TRBV24-1 with TRBJ1-2; perhaps TRBD1 as D (5 bases). The receptor comes from a young woman who received the yellow fever vaccine. The CDR3 sequence is CATSERDGYGYTF. The CDR3 DNA is TGTGCCACCAGTGAGCGGGACGGATATGGCTACACCTTC.